The clone carrying this T cell receptor beta chain was seen at least ten times. Its cognate antigen is unknown. V was clipped by 1 base and J by 0 bases; unmatched bases: 2. CDR1 SQVTM and CDR2 ANQGSEA come from the germline V gene. There are 14 residues in the CDR3. These data are taken from a study of early T cells in non-severe SARS-CoV-2 infection. Study details: Bulk RNA isolated from unsorted whole blood underwent sequencing; chains were not paired.

Individual cDNA molecules each received unique molecular identifiers attached to them. TCRdb recomputed calls from the 5' RACE reads with MiXCR, one row per CDR3 protein. The sample shows tens of thousands of distinct CDR3 sequences, 4% to 5.5% of them seen only once. Study results and limitations: Anti-spike CD8 specificities were favored by VDJdb matching, whose results missed private and CD4 specificities.

The sample taken for sequencing was whole blood. This clonotype originated in an adult who was a healthcare worker with PCR-confirmed SARS-CoV-2 infection or an uninfected control (not recorded which). V and J are TRBV29-1 and TRBJ1-1, with TRBD1 matching 7 bases. This CDR3 reads CSVEGQGMNTEAFF. Here the CDR3 DNA reads TGCAGCGTTGAAGGACAGGGTATGAACACTGAAGCTTTCTTT.